This T cell receptor (beta chain) was identified in a study of response to subunit inactivated influenza vaccine. One entry per CDR3 protein results from TCRdb running MiXCR on the RT-PCR reads. The sample has around 300,000 distinct CDR3 sequences; about 20% are singletons. V dropped 4 bases and J dropped 1 base, with 8 bases sitting between them. The germline V gene has CDR1 DFQATT and CDR2 SNEGSKA (reference sequence). The CDR3 sequence is 12 residues long. Notes on this clonotype: The antigen is not known.

Study findings and constraints: Each seasonal influenza vaccination recruits few new T cells, the authors suggested.

This receptor was taken from a man aged 50 to 69 who received an inactivated influenza vaccine. The chain couples TRBV20-1 to TRBJ2-7; a possible D gene is TRBD2 (6 bases). Sample: PBMCs from blood, taken 21 months after vaccination. The CDR3 protein is CSAKGLSYEQYF. As DNA, the CDR3 is TGCAGTGCTAAGGGACTTTCCTACGAGCAGTACTTC.